This T cell receptor (beta chain) derives from a study of T cells in Graves' hyperthyroidism and ophthalmopathy. Researchers amplified the TCR beta CDR3 regions from RNA transcripts. An initial round of RT-PCR targeting the TCR CDR3 relied on the HTBI primer set. TCRdb re-derived calls from the multiplex PCR reads in MiXCR, one entry per CDR3 protein. The sample contains approximately 520,000 distinct CDR3 sequences, around a quarter of which appear only once. The CDR3 covers 16 residues. Between the trimmed V and J ends, which lost 5 bases and 0 bases, there was a span of 17 bases. CDR1 is SGHAT, CDR2 FQNNGV, per germline.

The receptor was derived from a woman aged 25-40 years with Graves' ophthalmopathy. The sample comprised blood. The V call is TRBV11-2, the J call TRBJ2-7, with D possibly being TRBD2 (6 bases). The DNA for the CDR3 is TGTGCCAGCAGCCCCAACAGCGCGGGACTCTCCTACGAGCAGTACTTC. This codes for CASSPNSAGLSYEQYF.